Listed here are 20 T cell receptor beta chains from one sample, sequenced in a study of kidney transplant recipient with SARS-CoV-2 infection. TCRdb recomputed calls from the reads with MiXCR, one row per CDR3 protein. The sample has 200,000 to 250,000 distinct CDR3 sequences, under 35% seen once. Sequenced here: a blood sample, sampled at baseline and on day 111 from a kidney transplant recipient. These receptors came from a male patient between 25 and 39 years old who had COVID-19 and was a kidney transplant recipient. Some T cells here may be from the graft donor.

Note on this clonotype: This may be a read error: a much more frequent sequence differs by one nucleotide. The gene calls are TRBV7-6 and TRBJ1-4, with D possibly TRBD1 on 5 matching bases. The CDR3 covers 14 residues. Germline loops: CDR1 SGHVS, CDR2 FNYEAQ. The CDR3: CAGSLAGGDEKLFF. The CDR3, as DNA: TGTGCCGGCAGCTTAGCGGGAGGGGATGAAAAACTGTTTTTT. Drawing the rest from reference TRBV7-6 and TRBJ1-4, the complete variable domain is GAGVSQSPRYKVTKRGQDVALRCDPISGHVSLYWYRQALGQGPEFLTYFNYEAQQDKSGLPNDRFSAERPEGSISTLTIQRTEQRDSAMYRCAGSLAGGDEKLFFGSGTQLSVL.

This clonotype was seen more than once but under ten times. This chain links TRBV7-3 with TRBJ2-1, with 8 bases fitting TRBD2. V shed 6 bases, J shed 10 bases, and the junction held 26 bases outside the gene matches. Per the germline V gene, CDR1 is SGHTA and CDR2 is FQGTGA. This CDR3 comprises 19 residues. In nucleotides, the CDR3 is TGTGCCAGCAGTTACAACCCCCCCTCTAGGGGACTAGGCCGTAGCGAGCAGTTCTTC. Translation: CASSYNPPSRGLGRSEQFF.

With respect to this clonotype: This may be a read error, as it is one base from a much larger clone. The V and J genes are TRBV12-5 and TRBJ2-4; possibly TRBD1 for D (5 bases). From germline, CDR1 is LGHNT and CDR2 FRNRAP. The CDR3 covers 17 residues. Here the CDR3 DNA reads TGTGCTAGTGGTCAAAATCTTTTGCAGGGAAAGACCTATGGCCACACCTTC. Translation: CASGQNLLQGKTYGHTF.

This clonotype appeared a few times. The rearrangement uses TRBV5-6 and TRBJ2-2; 9 bases match TRBD1. Germline lookup yields CDR1 SGHDT and CDR2 YYEEEE. The CDR3 extends over 16 amino acids. V dropped 0 bases and J dropped 6; count of bases not matched to a gene: 6. The CDR3: CASSLGLDRGPGELFF. CDR3 in DNA: TGTGCCAGCAGCTTGGGGTTGGACAGGGGACCCGGGGAGCTGTTTTTT.

This clonotype was detected many times. This sequence joins TRBV20-1 and TRBJ2-1, with 7 bases that match TRBD2. Unmatched junction bases numbered 17, after V lost 7 bases and J lost 5 bases. The CDR3 length is 16 residues. Germline-derived CDR1 and CDR2 are DFQATT and SNEGSKA (reference sequence). This chain's CDR3 is CSGNEDGGRRHNEQFF. Written as DNA, the CDR3 is TGCAGTGGGAACGAGGACGGCGGGAGACGGCACAATGAGCAGTTCTTC.

Ten or more counts support this clonotype. The chain uses TRBV3-1 and TRBJ2-2; unclear D gene. V shed 5 bases and J shed 5 bases, with 24 bases lying between them. This CDR3 has 18 residues. CDR1 is LGHDT and CDR2 is YNNKEL in the germline V gene (reference sequence). In DNA, the CDR3 is TGTGCCAGCAGCGACGACACTCCCATTTCAGGCTTGACCGGGGAGCTGTTTTTT. Protein sequence: CASSDDTPISGLTGELFF.

In this sample, this clonotype turned up many times. The gene calls are TRBV5-4 and TRBJ1-4, with D possibly matching TRBD1 (6 bases). Per germline, CDR1 SGHNT and CDR2 YYREEE (reference sequence). The ends were cut back, 0 bases at V and 6 bases at J, with 9 bases in the middle. The CDR3 runs to 14 residues. The CDR3: CASSLGWTDEKLFF. CDR3 nucleotides: TGTGCCAGCAGCTTGGGGTGGACAGATGAAAAACTGTTTTTT.

About this clonotype: A much larger clone lies a single base off, so this may be a read error. This likely comes from a read error, as the CDR3 has no conserved phenylalanine or tryptophan at its end. The chain joins TRBV6-5 to TRBJ1-2; perhaps TRBD1 as D (5 bases). The CDR3 is 17 amino acids. The germline CDR1 and CDR2 sequences are MNHEY and SVGAGI. Trimming left V 4 bases short and J 4 bases short, with 22 bases between. The CDR3 is CASSWRTGGRKTYGYTL. The CDR3 nucleotides are TGTGCCAGCAGTTGGCGTACAGGTGGGAGAAAGACCTATGGCTACACCCTC.

There are many counts of this clonotype. This chain uses TRBV2 with TRBJ1-5; D not resolved. The CDR3 has 15 amino acids. In germline, CDR1 is SNHLY, CDR2 FYNNEI. Trimming left V 7 bases short and J 0 bases short, with 13 bases between. This chain's CDR3 is CASTRIGGSNQPQHF. The DNA of the CDR3 is TGTGCCAGCACCCGAATAGGTGGTAGCAATCAGCCCCAGCATTTT. Combining the CDR3 with reference TRBV2 and TRBJ1-5 gives the whole variable domain EPEVTQTPSHQVTQMGQEVILRCVPISNHLYFYWYRQILGQKVEFLVSFYNNEISEKSEIFDDQFSVERPDGSNFTLKIRSTKLEDSAMYFCASTRIGGSNQPQHFGDGTRLSIL.

Points on this clonotype: This could be a read error, since a much larger clone is one nucleotide away. The genes are TRBV5-5 and TRBJ1-2; D is possibly TRBD1 (6 bases). Per the germline V gene, CDR1 is SGHKS and CDR2 is YYEKEE (reference sequence). This CDR3 has 14 residues. CDR3 sequence (DNA): TGTGCCAGCGGCTTGGCCGGGACACCCAATGGCTACACCTTC. Protein product: CASGLAGTPNGYTF.

This clonotype was seen many times. The V gene is TRBV20-1, the J gene TRBJ1-4, with 10 positions matching TRBD1. This CDR3 has 15 amino acids. The V gene's germline CDR1 is DFQATT and CDR2 SNEGSKA (reference sequence). V lost 0 bases and J lost 8; bases outside the gene matches: 6. CDR3 protein: CSARDFGTGEEKLFF. The CDR3 DNA reads TGCAGTGCTAGAGATTTTGGGACAGGGGAGGAAAAACTGTTTTTT.

This clonotype was found many times. The V call is TRBV2, the J call TRBJ1-2, with D perhaps TRBD1 (5 bases). Trimming removed 4 bases at V and 3 bases at J, with 9 bases between. The CDR3 runs to 13 residues. From germline, CDR1 is SNHLY and CDR2 FYNNEI. The CDR3 is CASSGDLYYGYTF. The CDR3 coding sequence is TGTGCCAGCAGTGGGGACTTGTACTATGGCTACACCTTC.

The sample holds many counts of this clonotype. V gene TRBV4-1 combines with J gene TRBJ1-3, with a tentative D call TRBD1 (5 bases). Trimming took off 4 bases at V and 0 bases at J, with 10 bases between the two ends. This CDR3 spans 15 amino acids. CDR1 and CDR2 from the germline V gene are MGHRA and YSYEKL. Here the CDR3 DNA reads TGCGCCAGCAGCCGCGGACACAGCTCTGGAAACACCATATATTTT. Encoded protein: CASSRGHSSGNTIYF.

Of note for this clonotype: A much larger clone differs by one base, so this may be a read error. Since the CDR3 does not end with the conserved phenylalanine or tryptophan, this likely comes from a read error. V is TRBV7-2 and J is TRBJ1-2; D ambiguous. Trimming cost V 5 bases and J 4 bases, with 23 bases left between them. The CDR3 has 17 amino acids. From germline, CDR1 is SGHTA and CDR2 FQGNSA. The CDR3 DNA reads TGTGCCAGCAGCCGTTGCTCCAGAGACGGAAAGACCTATGGCTACACCTCC. This translates into CASSRCSRDGKTYGYTS.

The sample holds many counts of this clonotype. The chain employs TRBV19 and TRBJ2-5, with 7 bases fitting TRBD1. J gave up 6 bases and V 4 bases, and 14 bases lay outside the gene matches. The germline CDR1 and CDR2 sequences are LNHDA and SQIVND (reference sequence). CDR3 length: 16 amino acids. CDR3 bases: TGTGCCAGTAGTACGCTCACGGGACAGACCTTGAAGACCCAGTACTTC. Translating gives CASSTLTGQTLKTQYF.

This clonotype was found many times. The chain links TRBV5-8 to TRBJ1-2; no firm D call. This CDR3 contains 16 residues. V gave up 7 bases and J gave up 4 bases, with 23 bases separating them. Germline CDR1 is SGHTS and CDR2 is YDEGEE. CDR3 in DNA: TGTGCCAGCGGATGGGATCATCCACGAAAGACCTATGGCTACACCTTC. It translates to CASGWDHPRKTYGYTF.

Points on this clonotype: A much larger clonotype is one base distant, so this may be a read error. V usage is TRBV24-1 and J usage is TRBJ1-2; unclear D gene. In germline, CDR1 is KGHDR, CDR2 SFDVKD. The CDR3 consists of 17 residues. Trimming left V 6 bases short and J 4 bases short, with 23 bases between. CDR3: CATSHTTSTRKTYGYTF. CDR3 DNA: TGTGCCACCAGTCACACTACTAGTACCAGAAAGACCTATGGCTACACCTTC.

The sample holds a few counts of this clonotype. The chain links TRBV5-1 to TRBJ1-2; no definite D call. Trimming took off 6 bases at V and 4 bases at J, with 22 bases between the two ends. The CDR3 contains 16 residues. Germline values: CDR1 SGHRS, CDR2 YFSETQ. CDR3 nucleotide sequence: TGCGCCAGCATCATTGCATCGGTTCGAAAGACCTATGGCTACACCTTC. It encodes CASIIASVRKTYGYTF.

In its sample, this clonotype was seen many times. This chain uses TRBV7-2 with TRBJ2-7, with 7 positions matching TRBD1. Germline V lookup: CDR1 SGHTA, CDR2 FQGNSA. The junction had 10 bases not matched to a gene; V was cut back by 0 bases and J by 5 bases. The CDR3 is 16 residues long. This CDR3 reads CASSLAFPGGPNEQYF. The CDR3 DNA follows: TGTGCCAGCAGCTTAGCGTTCCCAGGGGGTCCCAACGAGCAGTACTTC.

With respect to this clonotype: A much larger clone lies a single base off, so this may be a read error. The rearrangement uses TRBV12-3 or TRBV12-4 and TRBJ1-2, with 7 bases lining up with TRBD1. Losses at the gene ends were 3 bases for V and 3 bases for J; bases not matched to a gene: 1. The CDR3 contains 13 residues. CDR3: CASSFTGDYGYTF. CDR3 coding DNA: TGTGCCAGCAGTTTTACAGGGGACTATGGCTACACCTTC.